One sample yielded the 21 T cell receptor beta chains listed below, sequenced in a study of tumor-infiltrating lymphocytes in primary liver carcinoma. The investigators made TCR beta cDNA from approximately 0.5 ug total RNA, using a constant-region primer. What produced the TCR beta libraries was three nested multiplex PCR rounds using slightly modified ARM-PCR. A C-beta reverse primer and TRBV1-TRBV30 forward primers served in each of the first two PCR rounds, at 10 cycles apiece. TCRdb re-called the multiplex PCR reads through MiXCR, storing one row per CDR3 protein. Found here are around 190,000 distinct CDR3 sequences, around four fifths of them singletons; the top ten hold about a sixth. Co-extraction yielded RNA and DNA from around 20-30 mg of unsorted bulk tissue. Sequencing was done on a sample of tumor tissue from primary liver carcinoma. The receptor set was obtained from a man aged 40-55 years with primary liver carcinoma and hepatitis B virus infection.

This clonotype was seen only once. Germline is not matched at one junction end, which may reflect a read error. This chain connects TRBV28 to TRBJ2-3, with 15 bases that match TRBD2. The CDR3 contains 17 residues. The germline V gene has CDR1 MDHEN and CDR2 SYDVKM. The CDR3 protein is CVSSSGTSGRYSDTQYF. In DNA form, the CDR3 reads TGTGTCAGCAGTTCCGGGACTAGCGGGAGGTATTCTGATACGCAGTATTTT. Together with reference TRBV28 and TRBJ2-3, the CDR3 gives the full variable domain: DVKVTQSSRYLVKRTGEKVFLECVQDMDHENMFWYRQDPGLGLRLIYFSYDVKMKEKGDIPEGYSVSREKKERFSLILESASTNQTSMYLCVSSSGTSGRYSDTQYFGPGTRLTVL.

With respect to this clonotype: The conserved final phenylalanine or tryptophan is absent from the CDR3, which likely points to a read error. The chain has TRBV11-1 and TRBJ2-4; 8 nucleotides line up with TRBD2. The germline V gene has CDR1 SGHAT and CDR2 FQDESV (reference sequence). J gave up 3 bases and V 3 bases, and 10 bases lay outside the gene matches. This CDR3 region has 17 residues. CDR3 sequence (DNA): TGTGCCAGCAGCTTTCCCGGGAGTAGCGGGGTCAAAAACATTCAGTACTAC. Translating it yields CASSFPGSSGVKNIQYY.

On this clonotype itself: One end of the junction fails to match germline, which may point to a read error. V gene TRBV4-2 combines with J gene TRBJ2-7; the D gene is possibly TRBD2 (5 bases). Germline lookup yields CDR1 LGHNA and CDR2 YNFKEQ. This CDR3 comprises 13 residues. Here the CDR3 reads CASGVSGSYDQYF. As DNA, the CDR3 is TGTGCCAGCGGCGTTAGTGGGAGCTACGATCAGTACTTC.

In the case of this clonotype: Relative to the germline gene, one junction end is altered; a read error may explain this. J is TRBJ1-1 and V is TRBV29-1; no clear D. CDR1 SQVTM and CDR2 ANQGSEA come from the germline V gene. This CDR3 region has 12 residues. The CDR3 bases are TGCAACGTTGAATCCGGGGTCACAGAAGCTTTCTTT. It specifies CNVESGVTEAFF.

Comment on this clonotype: As the CDR3 is not closed by the conserved phenylalanine or tryptophan, this likely results from a read error. The chain is built from TRBV30 and TRBJ2-3, with D uncertain. CDR3 length: 12 residues. Germline values: CDR1 GTSNPN, CDR2 SVGIG (reference sequence). CDR3 DNA sequence: TGTGCCTGGAGTCCTACTACAGATATGCAGTATTAT. This gives the protein CAWSPTTDMQYY.

Comment on this clonotype: Germline is not matched at one junction end, which may reflect a read error. The chain has TRBV2 and TRBJ2-2; maybe TRBD1 (5 bases). Germline assignment: CDR1 SNHLY and CDR2 FYNNEI. The CDR3 loop spans 15 amino acids. The CDR3, as DNA: TGTGCCAGAAGCCCGACAGTCTCGAACATCGGGGAGCTGTTTTTT. As protein: CARSPTVSNIGELFF.

This sequence joins TRBV5-6 and TRBJ2-7; D gene ambiguous. Looked up from germline, CDR1 is SGHDT and CDR2 is YYEEEE. Trimming removed 2 bases from V and 12 bases from J, with 21 bases in between. CDR3 length equals 14 residues. The CDR3 is CASSFPGLAYDLYF. CDR3 in DNA: TGTGCCAGCAGCTTCCCCGGGCTCGCCTACGATCTGTACTTC.

As to this clonotype: The junction does not match germline at one end; this may be a read error. CDR3 sequence (DNA): TGCTGCGTTGCAAGACAGGAGTCTAACACTGAAGCTTTCTTT. This codes for CCVARQESNTEAFF. V and J are TRBV29-1 and TRBJ1-1; D may be TRBD1 (6 bases). There are 14 residues in the CDR3. The germline gives CDR1 SQVTM, CDR2 ANQGSEA.

The J gene is TRBJ1-2, the V gene TRBV5-1; 11 positions agree with TRBD1. The V segment lost 4 bases and the J segment 7 bases; nucleotides outside the gene matches: 6. This CDR3 region has 14 residues. Per the germline V gene, CDR1 is SGHRS and CDR2 is YFSETQ. The CDR3 loop reads CASSHWTGGGGYTF. DNA for the CDR3: TGCGCCAGCAGCCATTGGACAGGGGGCGGTGGCTACACCTTC.

As to this clonotype: This could be a read error, since a much larger clone is one nucleotide away. This chain connects TRBV5-1 to TRBJ2-3; possibly TRBD1 for D (6 bases). The CDR3 is 16 amino acids. The germline gives CDR1 SGHRS, CDR2 YFSETQ. V lost 0 bases to trimming and J lost 2 bases, with 13 bases between them. The CDR3 DNA is TGCGCCAGCAGCTTGGGACAGGAGGACTTCACAGATACGCAGTATTTT. Its protein is CASSLGQEDFTDTQYF.

Regarding this clonotype: Its ends do not fully match the called genes, so a read error is possible. The chain carries TRBV6-6 and TRBJ1-1; D ambiguous. The CDR3 totals 13 residues. The germline gives CDR1 MNHNY, CDR2 SVGAGI (reference sequence). CDR3 loop: CASSTRWTTEPFF. In nucleotides, the CDR3 is TGTGCCAGCAGCACACGGTGGACTACTGAACCTTTCTTT.

This clonotype was counted a single time. Because the CDR3 is missing its conserved closing phenylalanine or tryptophan, this is likely a read error. The chain recombines TRBV6-1 with TRBJ2-3, with TRBD2 matching 7 bases. The germline gives CDR1 MNHNS, CDR2 SASEGT. The CDR3 loop spans 14 amino acids. The CDR3 sequence: CARSEGGSSDTQYL. The CDR3 nucleotides read TGTGCCAGAAGTGAAGGCGGGAGCTCAGATACGCAGTATCTT.

The chain is built from TRBV6-5 and TRBJ2-5; D remains unclear. CDR3 size: 13 residues. Germline V gene sequence: CDR1 MNHEY, CDR2 SVGAGI. Trimming cost V 3 bases and J 5 bases, with 10 bases left between them. CDR3 DNA: TGTGCCAGCAGTTATCCGGTGGCGGAGACCCAGTACTTC. The encoded protein is CASSYPVAETQYF.

To note about this clonotype: Since the CDR3 does not end with the conserved phenylalanine or tryptophan, this likely comes from a read error. The CDR3 region has the DNA TGTGCCAGCAGCCCAGCAGGGGCTAGCGGGAGGTACAATGAGCAGTTCTTA. This encodes CASSPAGASGRYNEQFL. The gene calls are TRBV4-2 and TRBJ2-1, with TRBD2 matching 11 bases. The V segment lost 4 bases and the J segment 4 bases; nucleotides outside the gene matches: 9. The germline gives CDR1 LGHNA, CDR2 YNFKEQ. The length of the CDR3 is 17 residues.

In regard to this clonotype: The CDR3 does not end in the conserved phenylalanine or tryptophan, so this is likely a read error. The DNA is left out, because the CDR3 cannot be placed on it with certainty; the CDR3 is given as TCRdb lists it. The V gene is TRBV12-3 or TRBV12-4, the J gene TRBJ2-2; the table names TRBD1, a call not compared with the DNA. A total of 18 residues make up the CDR3, ends included. CDR3 loop: CASSFPTGGLANTGELFV.

Note on this clonotype: The junction departs from germline at one end; a sequencing error may be responsible. The rearrangement joins TRBV6-6 to TRBJ1-1; 7 bases align to TRBD1. The CDR3 extends over 13 amino acids. From germline, CDR1 is MNHNY and CDR2 SVGAGI (reference sequence). The CDR3: CATSTGATTEAFF. CDR3 coding DNA: TGCGCCACCAGCACAGGGGCGACTACTGAAGCTTTCTTT.

With regard to this clonotype: Since no conserved phenylalanine or tryptophan closes the CDR3, a read error is the likely cause. V usage is TRBV29-1 and J usage is TRBJ2-2; TRBD1 is a possible D gene (6 bases). This CDR3 comprises 14 residues. Per the germline V gene, CDR1 is SQVTM and CDR2 is ANQGSEA. The CDR3 loop is CSVDSGVNTGELFV. The DNA for the CDR3 is TGCAGCGTTGATTCAGGGGTGAACACTGGGGAGCTGTTTGTT.

The chain employs TRBV6-1 and TRBJ2-3; D unclear. The V gene lost 1 base and the J gene lost 4 bases, with 18 bases spanning the gap. The CDR3 runs to 17 residues. Germline CDR1 and CDR2: MNHNS and SASEGT. The CDR3 DNA is TGTGCCAGCAGTGAAGAGGGATTAGAAGTCTACGCAGATACGCAGTATTTT. Amino acid sequence: CASSEEGLEVYADTQYF.

The chain combines TRBV11-2 with TRBJ2-3; 14 positions match TRBD2. CDR1 SGHAT and CDR2 FQNNGV come from the germline V gene. The CDR3 runs to 19 residues. The CDR3 nucleotides are TGTGCTAACAGCTTAGTCAGACTAGCGGGAGGGCTGATCGCAAATACGCAGTATTTT. Translated: CANSLVRLAGGLIANTQYF.

This clonotype was seen only once. Germline is not matched at one junction end, which may reflect a read error. The rearrangement uses TRBV6-5 and TRBJ2-1, with D maybe TRBD1 (5 bases). This CDR3 comprises 15 residues. Germline loops: CDR1 MNHEY, CDR2 SVGAGI. CDR3: CASSDLGAAYNEQFF. The CDR3 DNA sequence: TGTGCCAGCAGCGACCTAGGGGCCGCCTACAATGAACAGTTCTTC.

The rearrangement links TRBV6-1 to TRBJ2-1, with TRBD2 matching over 9 bases. Per the germline V gene, CDR1 is MNHNS and CDR2 is SASEGT. The length of the CDR3 is 14 residues. V shed 10 bases and J 7 bases; nucleotides not matched to a gene: 11. CDR3 sequence: CANTELAGMNEQFF. Written as DNA, the CDR3 is TGTGCCAACACTGAACTAGCGGGTATGAATGAGCAGTTCTTC.